Listed below are T cell receptor beta chains from one sample, sequenced in a study of brain T cells in children with intractable seizures. Profiled with immunoSEQ multiplex PCR; TCRdb holds only in-frame clones, not every one. The data hold 300,000 to 400,000 clones, with approximately 93% observed a single time. The sample in question was peripheral blood, obtained 5 to 6 months after surgery. Source of these receptors: a boy under two years old with tuberous sclerosis and intractable seizures. Both conserved end residues are part of each CDR3. D genes are given only for firm matches. Expanded clones get a size class; other rows say once, few or many, or leave the size out.

len,d_gene,j_gene,v_gene,abundance,CDR3aa,CDR3nt
15,.,TRBJ1-2,TRBV30,.,CAWMAWAFRDNGYTF,TGTGCCTGGATGGCGTGGGCTTTTAGAGATAATGGCTACACCTTC
13,.,TRBJ1-3,TRBV29-1,.,CSVVGESGNTIYF,TGCAGCGTTGTCGGGGAATCTGGAAACACCATATATTTT
13,TRBD2,TRBJ2-1,TRBV29-1,.,CSVDQAGDNEQFF,TGCAGCGTTGATCAAGCGGGGGACAATGAGCAGTTCTTC
14,.,TRBJ2-5,TRBV6-5,.,CASSQHRERETQYF,TGTGCCAGCAGTCAGCACCGGGAAAGAGAGACCCAGTACTTC
16,.,TRBJ1-3,TRBV7-9,.,CASSLVLPFSGNTIYF,TGTGCCAGCAGCTTAGTCCTCCCCTTCTCTGGAAACACCATATATTTT
15,.,TRBJ1-4,TRBV5-4,.,CASSLRRGDNEKLFF,TGTGCCAGCAGCTTGAGGCGGGGAGATAATGAAAAACTGTTTTTT
16,.,TRBJ2-2,TRBV11-3,.,CASSFFAGLNTGELFF,TGTGCCAGCAGCTTTTTCGCGGGTCTGAACACCGGGGAGCTGTTTTTT
12,.,TRBJ2-7,TRBV2,.,CASKDSIYEQYF,TGTGCCAGCAAAGACAGTATCTACGAGCAGTACTTC
16,.,TRBJ2-3,TRBV27,.,CASSLYWAEPTDTQYF,TGTGCCAGCAGTTTATACTGGGCCGAACCCACAGATACGCAGTATTTT
14,.,TRBJ2-1,TRBV7-2,.,CASSLGFLDNEQFF,TGTGCCAGCAGCTTAGGATTTTTGGACAATGAGCAGTTCTTC
16,TRBD2,TRBJ2-1,TRBV4-1,.,CASSQGLGLAGNEQFF,TGCGCCAGCAGCCAGGGATTGGGACTAGCGGGCAATGAGCAGTTCTTC
13,.,TRBJ2-7,TRBV18,.,CASSTKGGYEQYF,TGTGCCAGCTCCACCAAGGGAGGCTACGAGCAGTACTTC
14,.,TRBJ1-3,TRBV5-4,once,CASSLTGSGNTIYF,TGTGCCAGCAGTCTGACAGGCTCTGGAAACACCATATATTTT
15,.,TRBJ2-7,TRBV6-1,.,CASSEDREGFYEQYF,TGTGCCAGCAGTGAAGACAGGGAAGGGTTCTACGAGCAGTACTTC
15,.,TRBJ1-4,TRBV11-2,.,CASSPLGAIGEKLFF,TGTGCCAGCAGCCCTCTTGGGGCGATCGGGGAAAAACTGTTTTTT
18,.,TRBJ2-2,TRBV21-1,.,CASSNRGLAGERTGELFF,TGTGCCAGCAGCAATCGCGGACTAGCGGGAGAACGTACCGGGGAGCTGTTTTTT
12,.,TRBJ2-5,TRBV7-2,.,CASSSSQETQYF,TGTGCCAGCAGCTCGAGCCAAGAGACCCAGTACTTC
13,.,TRBJ1-4,TRBV19,.,CASRTAINEKLFF,TGTGCCAGCCGGACGGCAATTAATGAAAAACTGTTTTTT
15,.,TRBJ1-1,TRBV4-2,.,CASSQAPPMNTEAFF,TGTGCCAGCAGCCAAGCTCCCCCCATGAACACTGAAGCTTTCTTT
14,.,TRBJ1-2,TRBV7-9,.,CASSPSRGRKSYTF,TGTGCCAGCAGCCCCTCGAGAGGGAGGAAGAGCTACACCTTC
13,.,TRBJ1-2,TRBV10-3,.,CAISEIRGHGYTF,TGTGCCATCAGTGAGATACGGGGCCATGGCTACACCTTC
16,TRBD2,TRBJ2-1,TRBV24-1,.,CATSDPTSGRSSEQFF,TGTGCCACCAGTGACCCGACTAGCGGGAGAAGTAGTGAGCAGTTCTTC
15,TRBD2,TRBJ2-7,TRBV6-5,.,CASSQLAGAWYEQYF,TGTGCCAGCAGCCAACTAGCGGGAGCTTGGTACGAGCAGTACTTC
18,TRBD2,TRBJ2-3,TRBV27,.,CASSFSSLRRGGTDTQYF,TGTGCCAGCAGTTTCTCCAGCCTACGCCGGGGGGGAACAGATACGCAGTATTTT
18,.,TRBJ2-1,TRBV6-2/TRBV6-3,.,CASSYSMPFLSSYNEQFF,TGTGCCAGCAGTTACTCGATGCCTTTCCTCAGCTCCTACAATGAGCAGTTCTTC
13,.,TRBJ2-7,TRBV6-5,.,CASSSADSYEQYF,TGTGCCAGCAGTTCTGCAGACTCCTACGAGCAGTACTTC
15,TRBD1,TRBJ1-6,TRBV5-1,.,CASSPEGQRASPLHF,TGCGCCAGCAGCCCCGAGGGACAGAGGGCCTCACCCCTCCACTTT
13,.,TRBJ2-7,TRBV10-3,.,CAISDSPTGEQYF,TGTGCCATCAGTGATTCTCCTACGGGCGAGCAGTACTTC
14,TRBD1,TRBJ1-2,TRBV24-1,.,CATSGDRVYYGYTF,TGTGCCACCAGTGGTGACAGGGTCTACTATGGCTACACCTTC
16,TRBD2,TRBJ2-3,TRBV5-1,.,CASSLEVTSGRHTQYF,TGCGCCAGCAGCTTGGAAGTGACTAGCGGGAGACATACGCAGTATTTT
11,.,TRBJ1-5,TRBV19,.,CASSAQGPQHF,TGTGCCAGTAGTGCCCAGGGGCCCCAGCATTTT